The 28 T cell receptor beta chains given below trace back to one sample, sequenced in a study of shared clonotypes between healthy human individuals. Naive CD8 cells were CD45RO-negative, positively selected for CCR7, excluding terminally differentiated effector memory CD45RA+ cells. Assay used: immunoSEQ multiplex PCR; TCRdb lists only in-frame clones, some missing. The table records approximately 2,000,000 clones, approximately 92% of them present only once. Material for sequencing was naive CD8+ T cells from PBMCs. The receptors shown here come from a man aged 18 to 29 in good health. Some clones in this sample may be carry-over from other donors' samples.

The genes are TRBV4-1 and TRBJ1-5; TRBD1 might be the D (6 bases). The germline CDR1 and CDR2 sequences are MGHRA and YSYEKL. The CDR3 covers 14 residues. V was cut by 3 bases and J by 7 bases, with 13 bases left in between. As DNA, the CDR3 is TGCGCCAGCAGCCATTCAGGGGCAGACCAGCCCCAGCATTTT. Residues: CASSHSGADQPQHF.

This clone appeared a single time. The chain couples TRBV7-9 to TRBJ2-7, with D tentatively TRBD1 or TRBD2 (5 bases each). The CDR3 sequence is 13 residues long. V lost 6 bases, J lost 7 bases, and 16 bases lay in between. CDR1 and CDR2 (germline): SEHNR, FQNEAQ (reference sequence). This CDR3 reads CASSQFEGWEQYF. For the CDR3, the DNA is TGTGCCAGCAGTCAATTCGAGGGGTGGGAGCAGTACTTC.

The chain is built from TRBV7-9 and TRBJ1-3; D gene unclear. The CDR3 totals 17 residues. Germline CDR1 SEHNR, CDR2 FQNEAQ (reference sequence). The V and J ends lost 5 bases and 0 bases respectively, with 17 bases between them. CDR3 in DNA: TGTGCCAGCAGCACTGGCCCGGACGACGGCTCTGGAAACACCATATATTTT. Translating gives CASSTGPDDGSGNTIYF.

DNA of the CDR3: TGTGCCAGCCGGGGGCAGATCAAAAACATTCAGTACTTC. This translates into CASRGQIKNIQYF. The V call is TRBV27, the J call TRBJ2-4; D assignment may be TRBD1 or TRBD2 (6 bases each). Per germline, CDR1 MNHEY and CDR2 SMNVEV (reference sequence). This CDR3 spans 13 amino acids. Trimming took off 8 bases at V and 3 bases at J, with 11 bases between the two ends.

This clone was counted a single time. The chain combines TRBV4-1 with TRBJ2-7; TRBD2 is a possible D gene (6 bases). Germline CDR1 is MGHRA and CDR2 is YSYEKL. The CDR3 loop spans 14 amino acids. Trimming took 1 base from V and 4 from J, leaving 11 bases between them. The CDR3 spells CASSQVAGRYEQYF. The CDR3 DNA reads TGCGCCAGCAGCCAAGTCGCAGGGAGGTACGAGCAGTACTTC.

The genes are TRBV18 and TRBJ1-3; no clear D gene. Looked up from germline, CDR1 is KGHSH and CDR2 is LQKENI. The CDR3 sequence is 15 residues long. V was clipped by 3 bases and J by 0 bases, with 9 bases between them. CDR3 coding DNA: TGTGCCAGCTCACCCCCGGACTACTCTGGAAACACCATATATTTT. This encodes CASSPPDYSGNTIYF.

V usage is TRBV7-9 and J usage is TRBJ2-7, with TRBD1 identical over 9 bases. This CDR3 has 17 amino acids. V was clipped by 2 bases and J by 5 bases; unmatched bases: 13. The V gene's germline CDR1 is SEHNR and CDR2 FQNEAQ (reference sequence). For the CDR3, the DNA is TGTGCCAGCAGCTTAACCCATGCGGGACAGGGTTTCGACGAGCAGTACTTC. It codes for CASSLTHAGQGFDEQYF.

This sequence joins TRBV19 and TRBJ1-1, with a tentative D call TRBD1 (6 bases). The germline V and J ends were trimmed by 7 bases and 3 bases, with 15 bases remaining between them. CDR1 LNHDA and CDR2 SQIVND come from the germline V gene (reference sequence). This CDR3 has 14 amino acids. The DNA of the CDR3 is TGTGCCAGTATGAAGGGGGAAGGGGACACTGAAGCTTTCTTT. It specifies CASMKGEGDTEAFF.

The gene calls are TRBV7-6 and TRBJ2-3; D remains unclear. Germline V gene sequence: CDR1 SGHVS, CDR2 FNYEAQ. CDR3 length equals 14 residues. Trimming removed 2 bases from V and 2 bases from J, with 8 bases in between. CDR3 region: CASSLRRSTDTQYF. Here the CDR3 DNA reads TGTGCCAGCAGCTTAAGGCGGTCCACAGATACGCAGTATTTT.

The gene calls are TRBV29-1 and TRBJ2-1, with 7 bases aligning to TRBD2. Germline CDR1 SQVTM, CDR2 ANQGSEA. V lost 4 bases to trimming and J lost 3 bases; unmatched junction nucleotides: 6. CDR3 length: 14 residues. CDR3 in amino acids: CSVGPGRGYNEQFF. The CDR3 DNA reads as TGCAGCGTTGGCCCAGGGAGGGGCTACAATGAGCAGTTCTTC.

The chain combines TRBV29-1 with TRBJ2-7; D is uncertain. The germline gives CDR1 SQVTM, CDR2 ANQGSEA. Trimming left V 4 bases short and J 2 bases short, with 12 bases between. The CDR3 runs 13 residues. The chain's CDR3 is CSVGLDGTYEQYF. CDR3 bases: TGCAGCGTTGGGTTGGACGGTACCTACGAGCAGTACTTC.

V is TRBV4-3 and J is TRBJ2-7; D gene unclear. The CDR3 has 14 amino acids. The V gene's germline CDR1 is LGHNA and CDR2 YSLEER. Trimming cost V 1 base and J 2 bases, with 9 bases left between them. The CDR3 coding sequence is TGCGCCAGCAGCCAAGCTAGGGCCACCTACGAGCAGTACTTC. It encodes CASSQARATYEQYF.

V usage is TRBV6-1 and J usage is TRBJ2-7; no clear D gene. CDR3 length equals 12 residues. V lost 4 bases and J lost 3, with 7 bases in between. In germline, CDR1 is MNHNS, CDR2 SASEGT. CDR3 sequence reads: CASSGWGYEQYF. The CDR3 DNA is TGTGCCAGCAGTGGGTGGGGCTACGAGCAGTACTTC.

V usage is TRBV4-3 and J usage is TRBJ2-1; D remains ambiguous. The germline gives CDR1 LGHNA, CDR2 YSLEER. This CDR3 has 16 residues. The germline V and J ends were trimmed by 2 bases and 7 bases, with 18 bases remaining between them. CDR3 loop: CASSQRTGLLGNEQFF. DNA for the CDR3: TGCGCCAGCAGCCAAAGGACGGGCCTCTTAGGAAATGAGCAGTTCTTC.

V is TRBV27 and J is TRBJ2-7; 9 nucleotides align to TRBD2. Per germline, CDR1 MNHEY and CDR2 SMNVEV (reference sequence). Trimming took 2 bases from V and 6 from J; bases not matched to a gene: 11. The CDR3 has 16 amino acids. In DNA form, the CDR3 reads TGTGCCAGCAGTTTAAGGTTCCTAGCGGGACAACCCGAGCAGTACTTC. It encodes CASSLRFLAGQPEQYF.

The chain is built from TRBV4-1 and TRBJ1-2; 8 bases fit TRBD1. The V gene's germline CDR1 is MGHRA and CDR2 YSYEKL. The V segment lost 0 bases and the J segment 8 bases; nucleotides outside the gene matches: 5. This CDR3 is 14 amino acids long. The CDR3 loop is CASSQDTTGDGYTF. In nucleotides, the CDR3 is TGCGCCAGCAGCCAAGATACGACAGGGGACGGCTACACCTTC.

This chain's CDR3 is CASSLEPVSGNTIYF. DNA of the CDR3: TGTGCCAGCAGCTTAGAGCCAGTCTCTGGAAACACCATATATTTT. The rearrangement links TRBV7-3 to TRBJ1-3, with unresolved D. The CDR3 extends over 15 amino acids. Trimming stripped 2 bases from V and 0 bases from J, with 8 bases between. Germline V gene lookup returns CDR1 SGHTA and CDR2 FQGTGA.

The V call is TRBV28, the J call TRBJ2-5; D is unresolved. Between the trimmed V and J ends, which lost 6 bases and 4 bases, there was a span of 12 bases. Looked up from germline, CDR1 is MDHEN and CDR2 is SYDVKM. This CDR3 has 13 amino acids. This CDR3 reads CASSKGFLETQYF. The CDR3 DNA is TGTGCCAGCAGCAAAGGGTTTTTAGAGACCCAGTACTTC.

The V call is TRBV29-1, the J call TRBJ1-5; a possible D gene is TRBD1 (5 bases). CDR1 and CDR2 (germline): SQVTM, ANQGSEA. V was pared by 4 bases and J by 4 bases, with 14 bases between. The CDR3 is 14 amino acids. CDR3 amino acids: CSVGGLGGNQPQHF. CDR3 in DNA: TGCAGCGTTGGGGGCCTCGGGGGAAATCAGCCCCAGCATTTT. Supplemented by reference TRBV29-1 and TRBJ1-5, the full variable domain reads SAVISQKPSRDICQRGTSLTIQCQVDSQVTMMFWYRQQPGQSLTLIATANQGSEATYESGFVIDKFPISRPNLTFSTLTVSNMSPEDSSIYLCSVGGLGGNQPQHFGDGTRLSIL.

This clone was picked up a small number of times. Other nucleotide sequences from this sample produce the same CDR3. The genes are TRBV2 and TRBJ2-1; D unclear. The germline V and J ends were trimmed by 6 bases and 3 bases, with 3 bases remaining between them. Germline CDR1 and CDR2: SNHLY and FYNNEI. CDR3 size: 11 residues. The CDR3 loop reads CASRVYNEQFF. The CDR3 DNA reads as TGTGCCAGCAGGGTCTACAATGAGCAGTTCTTC. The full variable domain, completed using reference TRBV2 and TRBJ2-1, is EPEVTQTPSHQVTQMGQEVILRCVPISNHLYFYWYRQILGQKVEFLVSFYNNEISEKSEIFDDQFSVERPDGSNFTLKIRSTKLEDSAMYFCASRVYNEQFFGPGTRLTVL.

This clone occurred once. The CDR3 sequence is CASSFPGSPREQYF. The CDR3, as DNA: TGTGCCAGCAGTTTCCCGGGATCCCCTCGTGAGCAGTACTTC. The J gene is TRBJ2-7, the V gene TRBV6-1, with D tentatively TRBD2 (5 bases). V shed 5 bases and J shed 7 bases, with 18 bases lying between them. This CDR3 is built from 14 residues. Germline-derived CDR1 and CDR2 are MNHNS and SASEGT.

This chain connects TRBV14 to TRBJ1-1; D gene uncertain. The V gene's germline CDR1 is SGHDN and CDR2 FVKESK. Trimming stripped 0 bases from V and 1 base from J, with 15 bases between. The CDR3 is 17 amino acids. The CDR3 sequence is CASSQEGFLASNTEAFF. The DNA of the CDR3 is TGTGCCAGCAGCCAAGAAGGGTTTTTGGCCTCGAACACTGAAGCTTTCTTT.

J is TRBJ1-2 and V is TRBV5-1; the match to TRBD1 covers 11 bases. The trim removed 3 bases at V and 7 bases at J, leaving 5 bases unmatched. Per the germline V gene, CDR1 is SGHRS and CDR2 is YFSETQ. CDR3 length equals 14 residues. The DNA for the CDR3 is TGCGCCAGCAGCTCAGGACAGGGGGCAAGTGGCTACACCTTC. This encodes CASSSGQGASGYTF.

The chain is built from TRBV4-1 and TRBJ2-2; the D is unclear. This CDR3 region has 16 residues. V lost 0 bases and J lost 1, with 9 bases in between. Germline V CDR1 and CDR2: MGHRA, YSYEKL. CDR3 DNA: TGCGCCAGCAGCCAAGATTTCCCCCGGAACACCGGGGAGCTGTTTTTT. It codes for CASSQDFPRNTGELFF.

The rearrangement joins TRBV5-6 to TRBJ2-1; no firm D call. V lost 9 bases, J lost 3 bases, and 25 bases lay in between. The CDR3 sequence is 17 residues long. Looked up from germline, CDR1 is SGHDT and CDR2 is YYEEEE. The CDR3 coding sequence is TGTGCCACCGAAGTTGGTCCTACTCAACGCCTCTACAATGAGCAGTTCTTC. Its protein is CATEVGPTQRLYNEQFF.

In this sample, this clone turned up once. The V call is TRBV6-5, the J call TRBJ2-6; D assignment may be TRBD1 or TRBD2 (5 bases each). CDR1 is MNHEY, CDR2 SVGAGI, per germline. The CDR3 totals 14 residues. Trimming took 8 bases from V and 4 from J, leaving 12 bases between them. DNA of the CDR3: TGTGCCAGCTCCGAGGGGAACGGGGCCAACGTCCTGACTTTC. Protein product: CASSEGNGANVLTF.

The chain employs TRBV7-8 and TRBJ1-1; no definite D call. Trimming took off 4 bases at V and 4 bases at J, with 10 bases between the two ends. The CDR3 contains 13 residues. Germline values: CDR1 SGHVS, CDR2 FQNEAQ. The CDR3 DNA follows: TGTGCCAGCAGCTCAGACCGATCCACTGAAGCTTTCTTT. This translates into CASSSDRSTEAFF.

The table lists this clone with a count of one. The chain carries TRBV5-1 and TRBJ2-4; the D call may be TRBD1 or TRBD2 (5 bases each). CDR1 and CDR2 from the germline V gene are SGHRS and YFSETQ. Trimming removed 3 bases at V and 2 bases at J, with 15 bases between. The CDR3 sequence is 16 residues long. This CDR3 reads CASSSGPRETKNIQYF. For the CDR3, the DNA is TGCGCCAGCAGCTCGGGACCCAGGGAGACCAAAAACATTCAGTACTTC.